The 24 T cell receptor beta chains reported below all come from one sample, sequenced in a study of blood T cell repertoires in COVID-19. The data were produced by immunoSEQ multiplex PCR, yet TCRdb's version contains in-frame clones alone and is incomplete. Seen here are about 370,000 clones, roughly 90% observed once, and the top ten hold approximately 3%. Material: peripheral blood. The receptor set was obtained from a woman in her twenties or thirties with COVID-19, enrolled during active disease.

The chain couples TRBV25-1 to TRBJ1-2, with D possibly TRBD1 on 5 matching bases. The germline V gene encodes CDR1 MGHDK and CDR2 SYGVNS. Trimming pared 3 bases from V and 2 bases from J, leaving 16 bases between. The CDR3 runs 16 residues. CDR3 amino acids: CASSDLGGMANYGYTF. CDR3 DNA sequence: TGTGCCAGCAGTGATTTGGGGGGAATGGCGAACTATGGCTACACCTTC.

The chain carries TRBV6-2 or TRBV6-3 and TRBJ2-7, with D possibly TRBD1 on 6 matching bases. V was pared by 4 bases and J by 7 bases, with 23 bases between. The germline gives CDR1 MNHEY, CDR2 SVGEGT. The CDR3 loop spans 16 amino acids. CDR3 DNA: TGTGCCAGCAGTTTTTCGCCAGGGGCCCCTGTTCAGGAGCAGTACTTC. It translates to CASSFSPGAPVQEQYF.

The rearrangement links TRBV11-3 to TRBJ2-7, with D perhaps matching TRBD2 (5 bases). V lost 5 bases, J lost 6 bases, and 14 bases lay in between. The CDR3 sequence is 13 residues long. Germline V gene lookup returns CDR1 SGHNT and CDR2 YENEEA. CDR3 sequence reads: CASSPRPEGEQYF. The CDR3 nucleotides are TGTGCCAGCAGCCCCAGGCCCGAGGGCGAGCAGTACTTC.

This clone was detected only once. V is TRBV7-8 and J is TRBJ2-2; TRBD2 matches 12 bases. The CDR3 consists of 15 residues. V lost 5 bases, J lost 6 bases, and 4 bases stayed unmatched. Germline values: CDR1 SGHVS, CDR2 FQNEAQ. CDR3 in DNA: TGTGCCAGCAGCCTCCGACTAGCGGGGGCCGGGGAGCTGTTTTTT. Its translation: CASSLRLAGAGELFF.

V is TRBV9 and J is TRBJ2-7; 9 bases fit TRBD2. Germline V gene data show CDR1 as SGDLS and CDR2 as YYNGEE. Trimming cost V 2 bases and J 2 bases; bases outside gene matches: 2. The CDR3 is 14 residues long. In nucleotides, the CDR3 is TGTGCCAGCAGCGTTAGCGGGGGAACCTACGAGCAGTACTTC. This gives the protein CASSVSGGTYEQYF.

In this sample, this clone turned up once. The chain uses TRBV7-8 and TRBJ2-7; no clear D. Trimming shortened V by 5 bases and J by 2 bases, and 13 bases separated the two germline ends. Looked up from germline, CDR1 is SGHVS and CDR2 is FQNEAQ. CDR3 length equals 14 residues. The CDR3: CASSPRLGTYEQYV. The CDR3 DNA follows: TGTGCCAGCAGCCCCCGGTTGGGCACCTACGAGCAGTACGTC.

This chain's CDR3 is CSVVESGTGSEQYF. CDR3 in DNA: TGCAGCGTTGTGGAATCCGGGACAGGGAGTGAGCAGTACTTC. This rearrangement joins TRBV29-1 to TRBJ2-7, with 9 positions matching TRBD1. Germline V gene lookup returns CDR1 SQVTM and CDR2 ANQGSEA. Unmatched junction bases numbered 11, after V lost 4 bases and J lost 7 bases. CDR3 length: 14 residues.

The rearrangement uses TRBV7-9 and TRBJ1-3, with no clear D. There are 13 residues in the CDR3. V was pared by 7 bases and J by 2 bases, with 9 bases between. Germline CDR1 SEHNR, CDR2 FQNEAQ (reference sequence). CDR3 sequence: CASTPGPGNTIYF. CDR3 nucleotides: TGTGCCAGCACCCCGGGTCCTGGAAACACCATATATTTT.

The V and J genes are TRBV3-1 (or the pseudogene TRBV3-2) and TRBJ1-6, with TRBD1 as a possible D gene (5 bases). V lost 2 bases, J lost 10 bases, and 21 bases lay in between. Looked up from germline, CDR1 is LGHDT and CDR2 is YNNKEL (reference sequence). The CDR3 contains 17 residues. This chain's CDR3 is CASSQLTAALIRSPLHF. Written as DNA, the CDR3 is TGTGCCAGCAGCCAATTGACAGCCGCTCTGATACGGTCACCCCTCCACTTT.

This clone came up a few times. The chain recombines TRBV21-1 with TRBJ2-3; the tabulated D call, TRBD1, remains unverified against the DNA. TRBV21-1 constitutes a pseudogene. The CDR3 contains 16 residues. CDR3: CASSSRDSVSTDTQYF. Here the CDR3 DNA reads TGTGCCAGCAGCTCCCGGGACAGCGTTAGCACAGATACGCAGTATTTT.

This chain joins TRBV27 and TRBJ1-2, with D possibly matching TRBD1 (5 bases). Germline CDR1 and CDR2: MNHEY and SMNVEV (reference sequence). V lost 4 bases, J lost 4 bases, and 16 bases lay in between. The CDR3 is made up of 15 amino acids. Written as DNA, the CDR3 is TGTGCCAGCAGTTCCTTAACTTCAGGGTTCTATGGCTACACCTTC. Translated: CASSSLTSGFYGYTF.

CDR3 sequence reads: CASASGPSSYNEQFF. The CDR3 DNA sequence: TGTGCCAGCGCTAGCGGGCCCAGCTCCTACAATGAGCAGTTCTTC. The rearrangement links TRBV6-5 to TRBJ2-1; 8 nucleotides match TRBD2. Trimming took 8 bases from V and 0 from J; bases not matched to a gene: 6. The germline gives CDR1 MNHEY, CDR2 SVGAGI. This CDR3 is built from 15 residues.

V and J are TRBV15 and TRBJ2-7, with 7 bases fitting TRBD1. The CDR3 length is 16 residues. Germline V CDR1 and CDR2: LNHNV, YYDKDF (reference sequence). V lost 3 bases and J lost 1; bases outside the gene matches: 9. As DNA, the CDR3 is TGTGCCACCAGCAGCCGACGACAGGGAACTTCCTACGAGCAGTACTTC. This translates into CATSSRRQGTSYEQYF. The full variable domain, its missing parts supplied by reference TRBV15 and TRBJ2-7, is DAMVIQNPRYQVTQFGKPVTLSCSQTLNHNVMYWYQQKSSQAPKLLFHYYDKDFNNEADTPDNFQSRRPNTSFCFLDIRSPGLGDTAMYLCATSSRRQGTSYEQYFGPGTRLTVT.

The chain recombines TRBV7-9 with TRBJ2-2, with D unresolved. V shed 8 bases and J shed 2 bases, with 15 bases lying between them. The CDR3 loop spans 15 amino acids. Germline assignment: CDR1 SEHNR and CDR2 FQNEAQ (reference sequence). In DNA, the CDR3 is TGTGCCAGCCTGCAGCAACAGACAAACACCGGGGAGCTGTTTTTT. This sequence encodes CASLQQQTNTGELFF.

The chain joins TRBV29-1 to TRBJ2-3; 10 positions match TRBD2. The V and J ends lost 4 bases and 0 bases, in that order; junction bases with no gene match: 4. The germline gives CDR1 SQVTM, CDR2 ANQGSEA. The CDR3 covers 15 residues. Written as DNA, the CDR3 is TGCAGCGTTGGCGGACTAGCGGCTAGCACAGATACGCAGTATTTT. As protein: CSVGGLAASTDTQYF.

The chain combines TRBV7-8 with TRBJ1-5; possible D gene TRBD1, 5 bases. V lost 2 bases and J lost 6, with 14 bases in between. This CDR3 is built from 15 residues. Germline lookup yields CDR1 SGHVS and CDR2 FQNEAQ. For the CDR3, the DNA is TGTGCCAGCAGCTTAAGCCCGACAGAAATTCAGCCCCAGCATTTT. Translated, it gives CASSLSPTEIQPQHF.

The V and J genes are TRBV5-4 and TRBJ1-4, with a weak D call TRBD1 (5 bases). The CDR3 has 14 residues. V lost 5 bases and J 5 bases, leaving 13 bases between the germline ends. Germline V gene data show CDR1 as SGHNT and CDR2 as YYREEE (reference sequence). In DNA, the CDR3 is TGTGCCAGCAGTCCAGTCGGGGGAAATGAAAAACTGTTTTTT. Translation gives CASSPVGGNEKLFF.

This rearrangement joins TRBV5-1 to TRBJ2-3, with 12 bases aligning to TRBD2. The germline V gene encodes CDR1 SGHRS and CDR2 YFSETQ. The CDR3 runs to 16 residues. V shed 0 bases and J 5 bases; nucleotides not matched to a gene: 4. The CDR3 here is CASSLVPSGGEDTQYF. As DNA, the CDR3 is TGCGCCAGCAGCTTGGTGCCTAGCGGGGGGGAAGATACGCAGTATTTT.

The chain joins TRBV18 to TRBJ2-2; 7 bases align to TRBD2. Germline loops: CDR1 KGHSH, CDR2 LQKENI. CDR3 length: 15 amino acids. The junction had 5 bases not matched to a gene; V was cut back by 6 bases and J by 1 base. CDR3 nucleotide sequence: TGTGCCAGCTCCCCCCTAGCGGAGAACACCGGGGAGCTGTTTTTT. Its protein is CASSPLAENTGELFF.

V usage is TRBV19 and J usage is TRBJ1-1; 8 nucleotides line up with TRBD1. Per germline, CDR1 LNHDA and CDR2 SQIVND (reference sequence). This CDR3 contains 14 residues. Trimming took 5 bases from V and 4 from J; bases not matched to a gene: 6. The CDR3 is CASSLTGTGTEAFF. The DNA for the CDR3 is TGTGCCAGTAGTCTAACCGGGACAGGCACTGAAGCTTTCTTT.

The rearrangement joins TRBV6-2 or TRBV6-3 to TRBJ2-1; TRBD2 matches at 13 bases. Germline CDR1 reads MNHEY; CDR2 reads SVGEGT. The CDR3 contains 20 residues. The J segment lost 3 bases and the V segment lost 5 bases, leaving 16 bases of the junction unmatched. The CDR3 DNA reads as TGTGCCAGCAGTCTCTTCCGTGGGACTAGCGGGATTAGTCGCTACAATGAGCAGTTCTTC. This translates into CASSLFRGTSGISRYNEQFF.

The chain carries TRBV7-2 and TRBJ2-1; D possibly corresponds to TRBD1 (6 bases). The CDR3 loop spans 13 amino acids. Trimming removed 5 bases at V and 6 bases at J, with 11 bases between. Germline assignment: CDR1 SGHTA and CDR2 FQGNSA. The CDR3 protein is CASSPQTGNEQFF. CDR3 nucleotide sequence: TGTGCCAGCAGCCCCCAGACAGGCAATGAGCAGTTCTTC.

The chain recombines TRBV5-1 with TRBJ2-1; TRBD1 agrees at 10 bases. The trim removed 3 bases at V and 4 bases at J, leaving 4 bases unmatched. Germline V gene sequence: CDR1 SGHRS, CDR2 YFSETQ. This CDR3 is 15 amino acids long. CDR3 DNA: TGCGCCAGCAGCTCCGGACAGGGGGTTTACAATGAGCAGTTCTTC. This translates into CASSSGQGVYNEQFF.

This chain uses TRBV10-1 with TRBJ2-5; 7 nucleotides align to TRBD1. With 3 bases clipped from V and 2 bases from J, the junction kept 0 bases outside the gene matches. Germline loops: CDR1 WNHNN, CDR2 SYGVQD (reference sequence). There are 13 residues in the CDR3. The CDR3 DNA is TGCGCCAGCAGTGACAGGGGGCAAGAGACCCAGTACTTC. It encodes CASSDRGQETQYF.